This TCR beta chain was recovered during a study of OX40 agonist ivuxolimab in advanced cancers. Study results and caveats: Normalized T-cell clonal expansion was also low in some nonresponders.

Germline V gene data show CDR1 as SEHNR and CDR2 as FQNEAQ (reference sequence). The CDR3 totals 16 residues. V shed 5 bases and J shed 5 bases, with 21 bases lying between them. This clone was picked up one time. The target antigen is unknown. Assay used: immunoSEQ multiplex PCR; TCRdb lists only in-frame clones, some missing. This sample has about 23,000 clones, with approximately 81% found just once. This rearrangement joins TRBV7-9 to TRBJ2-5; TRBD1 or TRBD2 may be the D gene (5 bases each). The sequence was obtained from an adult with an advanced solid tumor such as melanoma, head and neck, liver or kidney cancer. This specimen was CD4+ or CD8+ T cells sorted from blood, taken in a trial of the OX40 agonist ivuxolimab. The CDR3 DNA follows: TGTGCCAGCAGCCCTCTCAAAGGCTTGGGGGAGGAGACCCAGTACTTC. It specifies CASSPLKGLGEETQYF.